A single sample is the source of the 7 T cell receptor beta chains below, sequenced in a study of blood T cells in healthy people across ages. PCR was performed a second time for about 6 to 12 cycles using a sample-barcoded 5' primer and a J-beta primer mix. MiXCR, applied by TCRdb to the 5' RACE reads, yields one record per CDR3 protein. The data hold about 1.7 million distinct CDR3 sequences, with approximately 30% observed a single time. The material sequenced was blood. The receptors originated from a woman aged 30 to 39 in good health.

Comment on this clonotype: This may come from a read error, since a much larger clone is one base off. The chain recombines TRBV20-1 with TRBJ2-5, with D perhaps matching TRBD2 (5 bases). TRBJ2-7 matches the DNA end more closely, so the J call is doubtful. Germline CDR1 DFQATT, CDR2 SNEGSKA (reference sequence). The CDR3 sequence is 13 residues long. The CDR3: CSADEGERHEQYF. The CDR3 region has the DNA TGCAGTGCTGACGAGGGCGAACGTCACGAGCAGTACTTC.

The rearrangement joins TRBV20-1 to TRBJ1-2; D may be TRBD1 (5 bases). CDR1 and CDR2 (germline): DFQATT, SNEGSKA (reference sequence). Trimming took 0 bases from V and 8 from J, leaving 16 bases between them. This CDR3 contains 14 residues. This CDR3 is CSARDPGGGEGYTF. The CDR3 region has the DNA TGCAGTGCTAGAGATCCCGGGGGTGGAGAAGGCTACACCTTC.

This clonotype has a handful of counts. The chain links TRBV30 to TRBJ2-7, with 10 positions matching TRBD1. V was pared by 1 base and J by 4 bases, with 4 bases of the junction left unmatched. This CDR3 has 14 residues. From germline, CDR1 is GTSNPN and CDR2 SVGIG (reference sequence). In DNA, the CDR3 is TGTGCCTGGAGTGCTGGACAGGGGGGGTACGAGCAGTACTTC. Its translation: CAWSAGQGGYEQYF.

This chain links TRBV7-2 with TRBJ2-7; 10 bases map to TRBD1. Germline lookup yields CDR1 SGHTA and CDR2 FQGNSA. The V and J ends lost 5 bases and 2 bases, in that order; junction bases with no gene match: 6. The CDR3 contains 15 residues. In DNA, the CDR3 is TGTGCCAGCAGCCCATCGGGACAGGGGCCCTACGAGCAGTACTTC. The encoded protein is CASSPSGQGPYEQYF.

With respect to this clonotype: At one of its ends the junction is not consistent with the germline gene, which may arise from a read error. The chain has TRBV28 and TRBJ1-4; D is perhaps TRBD1 (6 bases). In germline, CDR1 is MDHEN, CDR2 SYDVKM. There are 14 residues in the CDR3. DNA for the CDR3: TGTACCAGTAGTTTTTGGGGGCGGGGGGAAAAACTGTTTTTT. This sequence encodes CTSSFWGRGEKLFF.

A note on this clonotype: A single base separates this from a much larger clone, so it may be a read error. The chain combines TRBV3-1 with TRBJ2-4; 9 positions agree with TRBD1. The CDR3 has 18 amino acids. The V gene end was trimmed by 10 bases and the J gene end by 1 base; junction bases not matched to a gene: 17. Germline V gene data show CDR1 as LGHDT and CDR2 as YNNKEL (reference sequence). In DNA, the CDR3 is TGTGCCAACAGTCTAGGGGACAGGGCCCCTAGGGCCAAAAACATTCAGTACTTC. This encodes CANSLGDRAPRAKNIQYF.

This clonotype was counted a few times. The chain recombines TRBV5-1 with TRBJ2-1; the match to TRBD2 covers 10 bases. There are 16 residues in the CDR3. The germline V gene has CDR1 SGHRS and CDR2 YFSETQ. Trimming at V came to 2 bases and at J to 5 bases, leaving 7 bases not matched to a gene. DNA for the CDR3: TGCGCCAGCAGCTTACTGGGTAGCGGGGGGAACAATGAGCAGTTCTTC. Protein product: CASSLLGSGGNNEQFF.